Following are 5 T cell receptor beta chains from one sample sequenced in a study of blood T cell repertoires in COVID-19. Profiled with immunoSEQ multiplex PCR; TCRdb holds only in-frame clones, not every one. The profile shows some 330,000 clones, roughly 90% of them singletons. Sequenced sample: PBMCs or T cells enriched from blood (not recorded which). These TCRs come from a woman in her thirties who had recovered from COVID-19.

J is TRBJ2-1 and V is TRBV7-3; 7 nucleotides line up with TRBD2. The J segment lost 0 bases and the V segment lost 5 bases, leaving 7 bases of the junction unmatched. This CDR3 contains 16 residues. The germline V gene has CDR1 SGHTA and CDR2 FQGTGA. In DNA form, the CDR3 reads TGTGCCAGCAGCCACCTAGCGGTAAGCTCCTACAATGAGCAGTTCTTC. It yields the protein CASSHLAVSSYNEQFF.

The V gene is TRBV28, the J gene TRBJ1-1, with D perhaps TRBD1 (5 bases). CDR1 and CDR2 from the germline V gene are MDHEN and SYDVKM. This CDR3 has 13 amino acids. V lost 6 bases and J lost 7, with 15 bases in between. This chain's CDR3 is CASRIWGYYEAFF. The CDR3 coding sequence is TGTGCCAGCAGAATCTGGGGCTATTATGAAGCTTTCTTT.

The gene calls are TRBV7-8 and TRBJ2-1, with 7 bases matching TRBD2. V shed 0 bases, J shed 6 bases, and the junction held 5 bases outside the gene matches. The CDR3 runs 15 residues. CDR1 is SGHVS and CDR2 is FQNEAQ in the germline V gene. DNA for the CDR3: TGTGCCAGCAGCTTAGCGGGAGGGCTGTTCAATGAGCAGTTCTTC. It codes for CASSLAGGLFNEQFF.

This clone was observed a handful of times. As DNA, the CDR3 is TGTGCCTTTACAGGGAGCCTCTATGGCTACACCTTC. As protein: CAFTGSLYGYTF. This rearrangement joins TRBV30 to TRBJ1-2, with TRBD1 as a possible D gene (6 bases). Trimming removed 7 bases at V and 4 bases at J, with 13 bases between. The CDR3 runs 12 residues. Germline values: CDR1 GTSNPN, CDR2 SVGIG (reference sequence).

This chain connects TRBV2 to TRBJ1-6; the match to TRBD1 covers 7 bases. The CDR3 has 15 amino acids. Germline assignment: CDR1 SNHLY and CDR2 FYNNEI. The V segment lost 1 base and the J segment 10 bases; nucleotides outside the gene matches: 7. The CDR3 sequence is CASSEVPQGRSPLHF. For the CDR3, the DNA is TGTGCCAGCAGTGAAGTTCCACAGGGGCGCTCACCCCTCCACTTT.